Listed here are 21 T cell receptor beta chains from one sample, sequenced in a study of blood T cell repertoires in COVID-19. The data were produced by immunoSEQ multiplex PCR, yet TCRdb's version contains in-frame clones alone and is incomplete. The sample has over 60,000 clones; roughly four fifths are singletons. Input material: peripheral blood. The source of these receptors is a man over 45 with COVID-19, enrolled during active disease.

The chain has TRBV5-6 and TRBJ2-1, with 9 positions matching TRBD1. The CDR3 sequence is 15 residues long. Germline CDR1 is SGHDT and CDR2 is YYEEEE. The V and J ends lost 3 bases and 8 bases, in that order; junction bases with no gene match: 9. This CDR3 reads CASSWTRDRDYEQFF. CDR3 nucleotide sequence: TGTGCCAGCAGCTGGACCCGGGACAGGGATTATGAGCAGTTCTTC.

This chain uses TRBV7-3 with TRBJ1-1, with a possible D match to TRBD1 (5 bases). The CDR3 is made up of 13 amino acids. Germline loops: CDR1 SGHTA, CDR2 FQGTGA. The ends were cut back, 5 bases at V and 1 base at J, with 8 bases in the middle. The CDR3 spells CASSPQGNTEAFF. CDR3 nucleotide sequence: TGTGCCAGCAGCCCCCAGGGGAACACTGAAGCTTTCTTT.

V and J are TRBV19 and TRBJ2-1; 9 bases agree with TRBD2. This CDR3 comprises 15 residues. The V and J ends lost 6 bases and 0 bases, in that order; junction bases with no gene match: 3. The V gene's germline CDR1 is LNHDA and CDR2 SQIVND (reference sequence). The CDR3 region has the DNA TGTGCCAGTAGGCGGGGGGGTTTCTCCTACAATGAGCAGTTCTTC. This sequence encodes CASRRGGFSYNEQFF.

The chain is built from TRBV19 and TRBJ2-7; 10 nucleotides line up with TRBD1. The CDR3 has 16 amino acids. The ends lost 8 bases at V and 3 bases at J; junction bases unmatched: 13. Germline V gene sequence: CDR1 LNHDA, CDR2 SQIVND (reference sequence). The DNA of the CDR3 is TGTGCCAGTCACAGCAATTCCGGGACAGGGGTCTACGAGCAGTACTTC. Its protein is CASHSNSGTGVYEQYF.

CDR3 protein: CASSLGGANTEAFF. The CDR3 nucleotides read TGTGCCAGCAGCTTGGGGGGGGCGAACACTGAAGCTTTCTTT. The chain joins TRBV7-6 to TRBJ1-1, with a weak D call TRBD1 (6 bases). V was clipped by 3 bases and J by 1 base, with 9 bases between them. The CDR3 runs 14 residues. CDR1 is SGHVS and CDR2 is FNYEAQ in the germline V gene.

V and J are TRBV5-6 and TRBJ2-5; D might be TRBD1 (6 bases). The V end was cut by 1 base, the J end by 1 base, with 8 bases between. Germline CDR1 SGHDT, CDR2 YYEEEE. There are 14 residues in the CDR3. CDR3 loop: CASSLTGPQETQYF. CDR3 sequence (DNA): TGTGCCAGCAGCTTGACAGGGCCCCAAGAGACCCAGTACTTC.

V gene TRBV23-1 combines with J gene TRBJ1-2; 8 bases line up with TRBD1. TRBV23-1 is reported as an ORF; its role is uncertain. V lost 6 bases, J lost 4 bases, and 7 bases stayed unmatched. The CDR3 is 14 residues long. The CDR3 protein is CASRDPTGGYGYTF. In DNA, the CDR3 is TGCGCCAGCAGGGACCCAACAGGGGGCTATGGCTACACCTTC.

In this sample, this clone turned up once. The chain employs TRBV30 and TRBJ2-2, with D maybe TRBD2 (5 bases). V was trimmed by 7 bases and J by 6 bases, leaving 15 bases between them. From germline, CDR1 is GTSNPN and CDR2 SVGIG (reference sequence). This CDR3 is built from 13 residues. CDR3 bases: TGTGCCTATACACTCGGCGGGTCCGGGGAGCTGTTTTTT. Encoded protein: CAYTLGGSGELFF.

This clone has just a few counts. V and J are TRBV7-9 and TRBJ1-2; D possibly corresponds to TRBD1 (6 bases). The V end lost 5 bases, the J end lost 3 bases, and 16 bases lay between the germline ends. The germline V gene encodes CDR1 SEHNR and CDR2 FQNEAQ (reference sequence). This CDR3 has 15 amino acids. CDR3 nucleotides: TGTGCCAGCAGCACCCCACAGGGAGTCGACTATGGCTACACCTTC. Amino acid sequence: CASSTPQGVDYGYTF.

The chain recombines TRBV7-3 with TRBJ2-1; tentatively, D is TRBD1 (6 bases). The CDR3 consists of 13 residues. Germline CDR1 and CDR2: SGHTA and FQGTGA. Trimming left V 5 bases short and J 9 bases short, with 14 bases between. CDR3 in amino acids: CASSREQGFEQFF. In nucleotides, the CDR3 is TGTGCCAGCAGCCGAGAGCAGGGGTTTGAGCAGTTCTTC.

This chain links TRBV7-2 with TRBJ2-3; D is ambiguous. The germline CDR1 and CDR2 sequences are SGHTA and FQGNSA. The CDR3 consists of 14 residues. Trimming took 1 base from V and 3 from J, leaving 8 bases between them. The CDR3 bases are TGTGCCAGCAGCTTAGGTCCGAGGACAGATACGCAGTATTTT. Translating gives CASSLGPRTDTQYF.

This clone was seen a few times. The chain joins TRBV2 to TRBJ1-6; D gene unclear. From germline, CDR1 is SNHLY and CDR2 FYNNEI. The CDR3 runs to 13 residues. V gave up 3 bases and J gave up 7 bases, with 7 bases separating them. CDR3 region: CASSDFQNSPLHF. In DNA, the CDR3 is TGTGCCAGCAGTGATTTCCAGAATTCACCCCTCCACTTT.

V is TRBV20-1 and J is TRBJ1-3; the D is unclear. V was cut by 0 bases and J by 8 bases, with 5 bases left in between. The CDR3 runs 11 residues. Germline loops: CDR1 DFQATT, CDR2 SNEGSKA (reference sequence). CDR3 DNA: TGCAGTGCTAGAGATCTTCACACCATATATTTT. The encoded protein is CSARDLHTIYF.

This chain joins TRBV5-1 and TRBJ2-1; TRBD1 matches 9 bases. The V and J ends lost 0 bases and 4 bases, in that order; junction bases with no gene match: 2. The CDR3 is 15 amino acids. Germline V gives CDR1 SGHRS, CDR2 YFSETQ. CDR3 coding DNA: TGCGCCAGCAGCTTGGCTGGACAGGGGTACAATGAGCAGTTCTTC. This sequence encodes CASSLAGQGYNEQFF.

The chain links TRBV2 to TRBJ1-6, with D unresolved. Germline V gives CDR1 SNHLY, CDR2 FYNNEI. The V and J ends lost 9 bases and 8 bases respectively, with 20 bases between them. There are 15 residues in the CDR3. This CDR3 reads CASSSTEATDSPLHF. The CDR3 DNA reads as TGTGCCAGTTCGTCGACGGAGGCTACAGATTCACCCCTCCACTTT.

CDR3 coding DNA: TGCGCCAGCAGCTCGGCGGTTAAGAACACTGAAGCTTTCTTT. This codes for CASSSAVKNTEAFF. The V and J genes are TRBV5-1 and TRBJ1-1; D remains unclear. The CDR3 consists of 14 residues. Trimming left V 3 bases short and J 1 base short, with 10 bases between. Germline V gene sequence: CDR1 SGHRS, CDR2 YFSETQ. Combining the CDR3 with reference TRBV5-1 and TRBJ1-1 gives the whole variable domain KAGVTQTPRYLIKTRGQQVTLSCSPISGHRSVSWYQQTPGQGLQFLFEYFSETQRNKGNFPGRFSGRQFSNSRSEMNVSTLELGDSALYLCASSSAVKNTEAFFGQGTRLTVV.

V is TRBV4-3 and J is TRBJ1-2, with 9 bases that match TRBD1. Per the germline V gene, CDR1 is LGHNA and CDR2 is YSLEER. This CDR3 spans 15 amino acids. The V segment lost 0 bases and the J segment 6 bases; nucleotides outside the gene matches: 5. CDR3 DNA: TGCGCCAGCAGCCAAGAAGTAGGGACAGGGCATGGCTACACCTTC. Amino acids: CASSQEVGTGHGYTF.

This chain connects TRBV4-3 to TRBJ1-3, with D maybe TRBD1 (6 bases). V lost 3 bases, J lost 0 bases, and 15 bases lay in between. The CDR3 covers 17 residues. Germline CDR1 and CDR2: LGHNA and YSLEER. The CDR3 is CASSHNQGTSSGNTIYF. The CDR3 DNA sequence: TGCGCCAGCAGCCACAACCAGGGGACCAGCTCTGGAAACACCATATATTTT.

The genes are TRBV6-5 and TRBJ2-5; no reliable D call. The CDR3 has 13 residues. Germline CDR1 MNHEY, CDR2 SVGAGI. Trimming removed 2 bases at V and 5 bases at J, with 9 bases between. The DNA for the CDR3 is TGTGCCAGCAGTTACGACACCGTCGAGACCCAGTACTTC. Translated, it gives CASSYDTVETQYF.

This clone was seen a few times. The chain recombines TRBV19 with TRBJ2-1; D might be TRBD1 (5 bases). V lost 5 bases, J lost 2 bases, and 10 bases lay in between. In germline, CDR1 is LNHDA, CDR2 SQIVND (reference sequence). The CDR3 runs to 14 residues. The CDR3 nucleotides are TGTGCCAGTAGTTTACAGGCCGCCTACAATGAGCAGTTCTTC. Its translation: CASSLQAAYNEQFF.

CDR3 coding DNA: TGTGCCAGCAGCGGACGGCAGGGGGCAGAGGAAAAACTGTTTTTT. Its translation: CASSGRQGAEEKLFF. The V and J genes are TRBV9 and TRBJ1-4, with 8 bases identical to TRBD1. The trim removed 3 bases at V and 8 bases at J, leaving 9 bases unmatched. The CDR3 is made up of 15 amino acids. Germline lookup yields CDR1 SGDLS and CDR2 YYNGEE. The full variable domain, in which reference TRBV9 and TRBJ1-4 provide the parts outside the CDR3, is DSGVTQTPKHLITATGQRVTLRCSPRSGDLSVYWYQQSLDQGLQFLIQYYNGEERAKGNILERFSAQQFPDLHSELNLSSLELGDSALYFCASSGRQGAEEKLFFGSGTQLSVL.